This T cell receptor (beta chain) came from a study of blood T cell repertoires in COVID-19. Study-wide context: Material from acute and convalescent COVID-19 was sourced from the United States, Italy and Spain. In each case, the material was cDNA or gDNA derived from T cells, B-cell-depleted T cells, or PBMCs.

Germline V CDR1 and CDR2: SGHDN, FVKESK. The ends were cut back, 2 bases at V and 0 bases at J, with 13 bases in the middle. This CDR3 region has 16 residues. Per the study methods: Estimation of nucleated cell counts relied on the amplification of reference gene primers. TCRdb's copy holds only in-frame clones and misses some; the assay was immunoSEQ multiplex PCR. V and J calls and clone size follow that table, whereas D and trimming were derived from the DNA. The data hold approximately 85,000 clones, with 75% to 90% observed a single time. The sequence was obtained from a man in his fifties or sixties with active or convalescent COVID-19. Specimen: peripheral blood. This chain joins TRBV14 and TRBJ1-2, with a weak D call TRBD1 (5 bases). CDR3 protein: CASSQSVGRANYGYTF. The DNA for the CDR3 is TGTGCCAGCAGCCAATCGGTTGGCAGGGCTAACTATGGCTACACCTTC.